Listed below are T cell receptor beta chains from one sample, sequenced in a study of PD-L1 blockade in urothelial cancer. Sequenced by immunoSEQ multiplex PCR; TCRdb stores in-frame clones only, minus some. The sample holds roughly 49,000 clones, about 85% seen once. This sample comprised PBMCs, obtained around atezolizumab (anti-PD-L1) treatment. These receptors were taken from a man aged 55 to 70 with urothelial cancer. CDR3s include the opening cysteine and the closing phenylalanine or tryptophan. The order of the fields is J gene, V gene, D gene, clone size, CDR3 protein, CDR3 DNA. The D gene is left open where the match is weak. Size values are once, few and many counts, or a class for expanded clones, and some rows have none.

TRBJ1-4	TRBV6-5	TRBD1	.	CASSRRQGRNEKLFF	TGTGCCAGCAGTCGAAGACAGGGGAGAAATGAAAAACTGTTTTTT
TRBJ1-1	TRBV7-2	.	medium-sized	CASSFTQGTEAFF	TGTGCCAGCAGCTTCACACAGGGCACTGAAGCTTTCTTT
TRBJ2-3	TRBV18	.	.	CASSHNTYTDTQYF	TGTGCCAGCTCACATAATACATACACAGATACGCAGTATTTT
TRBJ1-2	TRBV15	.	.	CATSSPGRFNGYTF	TGTGCCACCAGCTCCCCTGGCAGGTTCAATGGCTACACCTTC
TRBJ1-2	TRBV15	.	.	CATSRDGQSAWGYTF	TGTGCCACCAGCAGAGATGGGCAGTCTGCCTGGGGCTACACCTTC
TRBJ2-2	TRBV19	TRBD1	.	CASSTLGTGSTGELFF	TGTGCCAGTAGTACCCTCGGGACAGGGAGCACCGGGGAGCTGTTTTTT
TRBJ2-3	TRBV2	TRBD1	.	CASDRDRGTDTQYF	TGTGCCAGCGATCGGGACAGGGGCACAGATACGCAGTATTTT
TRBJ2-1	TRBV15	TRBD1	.	CATSRVGTGALAGGNEQFF	TGTGCCACCAGCAGAGTAGGGACAGGGGCTTTAGCAGGGGGGAATGAGCAGTTCTTC
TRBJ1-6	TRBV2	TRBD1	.	CASRWDRNSPLHF	TGTGCCAGCAGATGGGACAGAAACTCACCCCTCCACTTT
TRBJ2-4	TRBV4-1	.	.	CASRETASESLAKNIQYF	TGCGCCAGCAGGGAGACGGCCTCTGAGTCATTAGCCAAAAACATTCAGTACTTC
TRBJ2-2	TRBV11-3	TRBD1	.	CASSLDPGGNTGELFF	TGTGCCAGCAGCTTAGATCCAGGGGGCAACACCGGGGAGCTGTTTTTT
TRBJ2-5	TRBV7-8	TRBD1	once	CASRPAGGRHQETQYF	TGTGCCAGCAGACCTGCAGGGGGTAGGCACCAAGAGACCCAGTACTTC
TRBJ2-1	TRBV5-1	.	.	CASSLVEAYNEQFF	TGCGCCAGCAGCTTGGTAGAGGCCTACAATGAGCAGTTCTTC
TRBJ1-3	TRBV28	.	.	CASSLLQGGNTIYF	TGTGCCAGCAGTTTACTACAGGGAGGAAACACCATATATTTT
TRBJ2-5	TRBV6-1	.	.	CASSDRRDTGKETQYF	TGTGCCAGCAGTGACAGACGGGACACGGGTAAAGAGACCCAGTACTTC
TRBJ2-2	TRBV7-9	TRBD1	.	CASSPWTGTGELFF	TGTGCCAGCAGCCCTTGGACAGGGACCGGGGAGCTGTTTTTT
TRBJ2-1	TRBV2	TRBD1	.	CASSVGTGVRGEQFF	TGTGCCAGCAGTGTCGGGACAGGGGTCAGAGGTGAGCAGTTCTTC
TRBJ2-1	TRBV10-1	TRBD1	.	CASSEYRGQGLPNEQFF	TGCGCCAGCAGTGAGTACAGGGGACAGGGGCTTCCCAATGAGCAGTTCTTC
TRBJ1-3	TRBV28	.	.	CASRVDRREGNTIYF	TGTGCCAGCAGGGTCGACAGGCGGGAGGGAAACACCATATATTTT
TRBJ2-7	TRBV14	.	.	CASSLLLAGHEQYF	TGTGCCAGCAGTTTACTACTAGCTGGGCACGAGCAGTACTTC
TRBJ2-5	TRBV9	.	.	CASTPPQPEQETQYF	TGTGCCAGCACCCCCCCACAGCCCGAGCAAGAGACCCAGTACTTC
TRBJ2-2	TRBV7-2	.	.	CASSLGGGTAGTGELFF	TGTGCCAGCAGCTTGGGTGGAGGTACGGCGGGCACCGGGGAGCTGTTTTTT
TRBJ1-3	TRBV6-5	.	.	CASRGDFGPGNTIYF	TGTGCCAGCAGAGGGGACTTTGGCCCTGGAAACACCATATATTTT
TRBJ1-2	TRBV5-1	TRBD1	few	CASSLESAGTVNGYTF	TGCGCCAGCAGCTTGGAGTCCGCAGGGACAGTAAATGGCTACACCTTC
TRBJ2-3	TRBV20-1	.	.	CSSSKEDTQYF	TGCAGCAGTTCGAAGGAGGATACGCAGTATTTT